This T cell receptor beta chain emerged from a study of beta chain features in type 1 diabetes (dated by TCRdb to 2016 to 2018). Regarding the research as a whole: Patients and healthy donors did not differ in mean age, gender distribution, total cell number or subset yield. A total of 100 million to 110 million sorted cells were examined across all samples, and a strong correlation was observed between cell number per subset and RNA yield. In the study, TCRB repertoires of sorted circulating CD4+ T cell subsets from recently diagnosed type 1 diabetes patients were compared with those of matched healthy donors. Whereas all 28 donors provided naive and central memory subsets, regulatory and stem cell-like memory subsets were isolated from just 8 patients and roughly 8 healthy donors.

The entire isolated RNA was reverse transcribed using the High Capacity cDNA Reverse Transcription Kit, and thus expressed TCRB transcripts were sequenced. Deep immunoSEQ sequencing was performed on naive, central memory and regulatory T cell samples, with an average of roughly 4 million total reads per sample. Sorted cells were lysed in RLT buffer and RNA was extracted with DNase-treated RNeasy Micro or Mini kits, depending on cell number. Each cell subset was processed separately to prevent cross-contamination, with patient and healthy donor samples processed together. The immunoSEQ multiplex PCR was used to amplify TCRB sequences from cDNA, yielding 87-bp fragments that span the CDR3 region. Sequencing of the amplicons was performed on the Illumina HiSeq platform. As for the authors' bioinformatics: PCR bias was corrected computationally using synthetic template baselines, and reads within Hamming distance 2 were collapsed, with unmergeable singletons discarded. Reads were aligned against IMGT to assign V, D and J genes, CDR3 length and insertions or deletions at six rearrangement sites. Clonotype counts were normalized to sorted cell number within each subset before computing true diversity and Gini coefficients with the tcR R package. The overlap coefficient, calculated on TCRB nucleotide sequences, was used to measure repertoire sharing. As a proxy for the pre-selection repertoire, out-of-frame TCRB sequences from naive cells were analyzed. Drawn from immuneACCESS, this table holds only the in-frame rearrangements with V and J called that TCRdb kept. Clones are partly lost; checked studies trace under half to an unresolved V gene and leave the rest unexplained. That table is the source of V, J and clone size, and D and trimming were worked out from the DNA. A total of hundreds of thousands of clones appear in this sample, over 12% of them only once. Together, the top ten hold roughly 0.04% of the sample.

A single peripheral blood draw of approximately 100 mL on average was collected from each donor into heparinised tubes. Using a panel that included CD45RO, CCR7, CD25, CD127, CD95 and CD27, naive, central memory, regulatory and stem cell-like memory CD4+ T cells were sorted on a BD FACSAria II. A purity above 95% was achieved for all sorted populations. Right away, PBMCs were isolated by Lymphoprep density gradient centrifugation and were stained directly, with no culture step. So that batch effects would be minimized, each experiment stained and sorted samples in pairs, pairing one healthy donor with one patient. Compared with germline, V lacks 7 bases and J lacks 2 bases; bases without a gene match: 8. The CDR3 holds 14 amino acids from the cysteine to the phenylalanine. The only DNA kept is the CDR3, 42 bases in frame from the first base. CDR1 and CDR2 are read off the germline V gene as SQVTM and ANQGSEA.

This clone was detected only a few times. The antigen this receptor binds is unknown. Within one base of it there is no much larger clone, and no base qualities were kept. Overall study outcomes, separate from this receptor: Shorter templates might have been favored by PCR, but patient and control samples were amplified and corrected together, so both groups would have been affected equally by any skew. HLA sub-analyses involved small numbers of individuals, so any influence of HLA type on TCRB rearrangement remained unresolved. Sequencing cDNA rather than genomic DNA could over-represent highly expressing activated cells, although activation and CD3 levels did not differ between groups. Naive, central memory and regulatory TCRB repertoires appeared to be more similar among patients than among healthy donors. Fewer insertions and more nucleotide deletions at VDJ recombination sites were observed in patients with type 1 diabetes, implying thymic rearrangement abnormalities. In all four CD4+ subsets, TCRB CDR3 length was moderately but significantly shorter in type 1 diabetes patients.

This chain joins TRBV29-1 to TRBJ2-1; TRBD1 aligns with 7 central bases. Specimen: naive CD4+ T cells from blood. The cell subset or site label on this specimen signifies: true naive CD4+ T cells. This clonotype was sampled from a man in his late teens or twenties with type 1 diabetes. The CDR3 protein is CSAKQGNPYNEQFF. The DNA reads as follows: TGCAGCGCGAAACAGGGGAACCCCTACAATGAGCAGTTCTTC.